This TCR beta chain came from a study of T cell responses to AZD1222 COVID-19 vaccine. The CDR3 covers 14 residues. CDR1 is SEHNR, CDR2 FQNEAQ, per germline (reference sequence). The germline V and J ends were trimmed by 8 bases and 2 bases, with 15 bases remaining between them. Study findings and constraints: There were repertoire samples only from the period after the peak T cell response. Increases in Spike-specific TCR breadth and depth were seen after two AZD1222 doses. Clonal diversity may have been underestimated, and the donors were mostly white British, with more females than males.

The repertoire was sequenced with immunoSEQ multiplex PCR; TCRdb's copy has only in-frame clones and lacks some. This sample has 150,000 to 200,000 clones; more than 80% occur once, and the top ten carry around 3%. To note about this clone: Its antigen is as yet unknown.

The chain joins TRBV7-9 to TRBJ1-2; TRBD1 might be the D (6 bases). This clonotype originated in an adult in good health. Sample: peripheral blood, taken on day 0 of AZD1222 vaccination. The CDR3 sequence is CASVPHDRNYGYTF. The CDR3, as DNA: TGTGCCAGCGTTCCACACGACAGGAACTATGGCTACACCTTC.